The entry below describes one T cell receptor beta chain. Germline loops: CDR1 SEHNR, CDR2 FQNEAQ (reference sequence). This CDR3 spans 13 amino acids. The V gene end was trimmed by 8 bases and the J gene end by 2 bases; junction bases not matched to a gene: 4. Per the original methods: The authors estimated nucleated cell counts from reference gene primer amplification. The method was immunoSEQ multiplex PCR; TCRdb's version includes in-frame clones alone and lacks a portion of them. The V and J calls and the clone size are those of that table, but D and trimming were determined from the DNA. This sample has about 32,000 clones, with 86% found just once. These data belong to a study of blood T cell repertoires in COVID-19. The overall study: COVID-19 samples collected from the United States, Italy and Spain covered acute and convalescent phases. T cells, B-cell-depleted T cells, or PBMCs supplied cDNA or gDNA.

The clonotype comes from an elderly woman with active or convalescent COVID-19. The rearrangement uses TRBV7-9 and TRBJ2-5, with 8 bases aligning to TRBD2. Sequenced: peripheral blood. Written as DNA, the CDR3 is TGTGCCAGCGCGGGGGGCCCACAAGAGACCCAGTACTTC. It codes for CASAGGPQETQYF.